The clone carrying this TCR beta chain has a count of ten or more. Its specificity is unknown. TCRdb re-derived calls from the reads in MiXCR, one entry per CDR3 protein. Seen here are 830,000 or so distinct CDR3 sequences, about 31% observed once, and the top ten hold around 11%. These data come from a study of T cell repertoires in cytomegalovirus infection. Study as a whole: Recently identified HLA-C-restricted and well-studied HLA-B-restricted CMV epitopes were used. CMV infection and matching HLA type were both indicated by public TCR beta signatures. Whole-study results and caveats: Accumulated public TCR beta family frequency recognized individuals carrying CMV together with the relevant HLA. Clonotype analysis showed dominance of the ex vivo response by HLA-C-restricted CMV-specific TCR beta clonotypes.

This CDR3 has 16 residues. The germline V and J ends were trimmed by 2 bases and 0 bases, with 11 bases remaining between them. Germline V gives CDR1 SGHTA, CDR2 FQGNSA. The TCR originated in a human donor in good health (CMV status not recorded). Some clones in this sample may be carry-over from other donors' samples. The source was cultured CD8+ T cells from PBMCs, collected from culture after CMV antigen stimulation. The chain uses TRBV7-2 and TRBJ1-5; the D is unclear. The DNA for the CDR3 is TGTGCCAGCAGCTTACACGTCATGAATAGCAATCAGCCCCAGCATTTT. Translating gives CASSLHVMNSNQPQHF.